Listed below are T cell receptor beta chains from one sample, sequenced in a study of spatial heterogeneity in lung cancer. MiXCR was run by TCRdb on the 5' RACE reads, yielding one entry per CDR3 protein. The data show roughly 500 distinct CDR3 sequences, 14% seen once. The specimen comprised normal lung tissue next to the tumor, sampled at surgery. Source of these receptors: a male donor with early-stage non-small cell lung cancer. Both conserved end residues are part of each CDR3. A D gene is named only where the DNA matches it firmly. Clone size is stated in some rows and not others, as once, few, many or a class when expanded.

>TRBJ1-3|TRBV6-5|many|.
TGTGCCAGCACCTCCTTGGGGGGGGTCACCCGCTCTGGAAACACCATATATTTT
CASTSLGGVTRSGNTIYF
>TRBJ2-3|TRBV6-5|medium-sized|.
TGTGCCAGCAGGTCGGACACCGGTACGCAGTATTTT
CASRSDTGTQYF
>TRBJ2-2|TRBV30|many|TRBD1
TGTGCCTGGAGTGTTAGGGACAGGGACACCGGGGAGCTGTTTTTT
CAWSVRDRDTGELFF
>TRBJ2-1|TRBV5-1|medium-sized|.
TGCGCCAGCAGCTTGCTTCTAGACAATGAGCAGTTCTTC
CASSLLLDNEQFF
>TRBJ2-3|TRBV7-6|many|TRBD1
TGTGCCAGCAGCGAACACAGGGGCGACACAGATACGCAGTATTTT
CASSEHRGDTDTQYF
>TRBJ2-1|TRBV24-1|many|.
TGTGCCACCAGTGATTTTGCAGGGGAGACGGGAAATGAGCAGTTCTTC
CATSDFAGETGNEQFF
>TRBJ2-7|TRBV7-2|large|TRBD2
TGTGCCAGCAGAGAGGGACTAGCGGTCTCCTACGAGCAGTACTTC
CASREGLAVSYEQYF
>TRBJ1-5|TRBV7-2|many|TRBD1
TGTGCCAGCAGCCCCCTCAGGGGGAGCAATCAGCCCCAGCATTTT
CASSPLRGSNQPQHF
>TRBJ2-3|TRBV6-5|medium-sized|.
TGTGCCAGCAGTTACCGCCCTGAGAGAACAGATACGCAGTATTTT
CASSYRPERTDTQYF
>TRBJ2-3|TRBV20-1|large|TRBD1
TGCAGTGCTAGAGAGTCCAGGGACAGGGTTGTAACAGATACGCAGTATTTT
CSARESRDRVVTDTQYF
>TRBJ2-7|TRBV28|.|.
TGTGCCAGCAGTTTATCTGGGTTCTACGAGCAGTACTTC
CASSLSGFYEQYF
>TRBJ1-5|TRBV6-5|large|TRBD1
TGTGCCAGCAGCTCGGACAGGGTCTTCAATCAGCCCCAGCATTTT
CASSSDRVFNQPQHF
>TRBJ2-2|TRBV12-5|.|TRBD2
TGTGCTAGTGGTTCCCAAGCGGGAGGGAACGGGGAGCTGTTTTTT
CASGSQAGGNGELFF
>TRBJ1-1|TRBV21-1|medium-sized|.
TGTGCCAGCAGCAAACCCCCAGGGAAGGGGACTGAAGCTTTCTTT
CASSKPPGKGTEAFF
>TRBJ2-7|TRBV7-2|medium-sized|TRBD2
TGTGCCAGCAGTCCTCTGAGCGGGGGGATCGTCCACGAGCAGTACTTC
CASSPLSGGIVHEQYF
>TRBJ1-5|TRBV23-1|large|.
TGCGCCAGCAGCAACCTCCCGGGCCAGAGTTTGGAACAGCCCCAGCATTTT
CASSNLPGQSLEQPQHF
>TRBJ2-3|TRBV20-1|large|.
TGCAGTGCTAGGGGACTGTCCGATCCGCAGTATTTT
CSARGLSDPQYF
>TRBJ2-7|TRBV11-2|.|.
TGTGCCAGCAGCTTCCGAGACAGGAGTACGGACGAGCAGTACTTC
CASSFRDRSTDEQYF
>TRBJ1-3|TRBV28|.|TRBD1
TGTGCCAGCTCCCCCAGGGGGAAAAGGGCTCATGGAAACACCATATATTTT
CASSPRGKRAHGNTIYF
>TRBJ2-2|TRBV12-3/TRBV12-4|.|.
TGTGCCAGCAACCCACAGGGATTGGAGAACACCGGGGAGCTGTTTTTT
CASNPQGLENTGELFF
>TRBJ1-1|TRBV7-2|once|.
TGTGCCAGCAGCTTAGGACACGTGAACACTGAAGCTTTCTTT
CASSLGHVNTEAFF
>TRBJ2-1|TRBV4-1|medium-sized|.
TGCGCCAGCAGCCAAGATGTCGGGGTATACAATGAGCAGTTCTTC
CASSQDVGVYNEQFF
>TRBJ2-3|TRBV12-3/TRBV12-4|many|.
TGTGCCAGCGGGCATTCTAGCACAGATACGCAGTATTTT
CASGHSSTDTQYF
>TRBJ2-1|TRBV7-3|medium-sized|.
TGTGCCAGCAGCCCTCAGAGGATGACAGGTTATACCAATGAGCAGTTCTTC
CASSPQRMTGYTNEQFF
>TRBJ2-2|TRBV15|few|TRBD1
TGTGCCACCAGCAAAGGACAGGGAGACACCGGGGAGCTGTTTTTT
CATSKGQGDTGELFF
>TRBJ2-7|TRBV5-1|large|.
TGCGCCAGCAGCTCCAACGGTGGCTACGAGCAGTACTTC
CASSSNGGYEQYF
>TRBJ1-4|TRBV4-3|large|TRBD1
TGCGCCAGCAGCCAAGGCGGCAGGGGGCGTGAAAAACTGTTTTTT
CASSQGGRGREKLFF
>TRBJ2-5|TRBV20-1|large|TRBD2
TGCAGTGCTAGAGATGTAGCGGGCAGCCAAGAGACCCAGTACTTC
CSARDVAGSQETQYF
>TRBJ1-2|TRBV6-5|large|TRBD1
TGTGCCAGCAGTTACCGACAGGGGATGGTGGCTAACTATGGCTACACCTTC
CASSYRQGMVANYGYTF
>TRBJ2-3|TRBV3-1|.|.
TGTGCCAGCAGCCAAGATGGGCTATTCAGGCAGTATTTT
CASSQDGLFRQYF
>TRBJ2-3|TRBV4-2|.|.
TGTGCCAGCAGCCAAGACAGGGGTGGGGCAGATACGCAGTATTTT
CASSQDRGGADTQYF
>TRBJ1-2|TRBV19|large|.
TGTGCCAGTAGCACCGGGACGGCCATCTATGGCTACACCTTC
CASSTGTAIYGYTF
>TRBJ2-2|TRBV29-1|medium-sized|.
TGCAGCGCTGGGGGCGGGACAGAGAACACCGGGGAGCTGTTTTTT
CSAGGGTENTGELFF
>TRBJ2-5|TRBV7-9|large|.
TGTGCCAGCAGCTTAACAGGGACTGGGAGGACCCAGTACTTC
CASSLTGTGRTQYF
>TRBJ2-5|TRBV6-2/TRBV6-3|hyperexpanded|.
TGTGCCAGCAGTCCACCGGGACACCCACAAGAGACCCAGTACTTC
CASSPPGHPQETQYF
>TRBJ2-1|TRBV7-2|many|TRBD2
TGTGCCAGCAGCTATAGCGGGGCGCCCTACAATGAGCAGTTCTTC
CASSYSGAPYNEQFF
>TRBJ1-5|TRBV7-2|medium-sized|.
TGTGCCAGCAGCCCGACAGGTTCTTGGAGGACCGGCAATCAGCCCCAGCATTTT
CASSPTGSWRTGNQPQHF
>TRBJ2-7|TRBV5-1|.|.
TGCGCCAGCAGCCAGGGTTTTGGGGCCTACGAGCAGTACTTC
CASSQGFGAYEQYF
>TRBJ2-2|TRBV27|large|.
TGTGCCAGCAGTACAATTATTAGTAACACCGGGGAGCTGTTTTTT
CASSTIISNTGELFF
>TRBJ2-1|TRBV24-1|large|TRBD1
TGTGCCACCCAGGGGGCGGGTTGGAACAATGAGCAGTTCTTC
CATQGAGWNNEQFF
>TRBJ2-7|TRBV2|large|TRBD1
TGTGCCAGCAGGAGGGGGCCAGCATCGGCCTACGAGCAGTACTTC
CASRRGPASAYEQYF
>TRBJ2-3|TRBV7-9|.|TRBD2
TGTGCCAGCAGCTCTAGCGGTTTGGCAGATACGCAGTATTTT
CASSSSGLADTQYF
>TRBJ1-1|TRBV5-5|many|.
TGTGTCAGCAGCTCCGGGACCGGACGTCTGGGGGACACTGAAGCTTTCTTT
CVSSSGTGRLGDTEAFF
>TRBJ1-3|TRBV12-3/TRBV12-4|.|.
TGTGCCAGCAGTTTATATCCAAGGACTGGAAACACCATATATTTT
CASSLYPRTGNTIYF
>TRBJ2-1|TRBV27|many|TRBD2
TGTGCCAGCAGTTTAGACCCGGGACTAATCAGCTCCTACAATGAGCAGTTCTTC
CASSLDPGLISSYNEQFF
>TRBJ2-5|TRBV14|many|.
TGTGCCAGCAGCCAAGATCGGAAGGGGATTGCCGGTGGGGAGACCCAGTACTTC
CASSQDRKGIAGGETQYF
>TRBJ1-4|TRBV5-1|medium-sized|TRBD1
TGCGCCAGCAGCACCGGACAGGGCCGGGAAAAACTGTTTTTT
CASSTGQGREKLFF
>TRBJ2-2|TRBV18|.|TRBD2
TGTGCCAGCTCAGTAACGACTAGCGGGGCGAACACCGGGGAGCTGTTTTTT
CASSVTTSGANTGELFF
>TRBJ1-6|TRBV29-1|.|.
TGCAGCGTTGGGGACGGGGGTAATTCACCCCTCCACTTT
CSVGDGGNSPLHF
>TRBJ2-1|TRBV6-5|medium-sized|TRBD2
TGTGCCAGCAGCCTGGCGGGAGGAGGGGAGCAGTTCTTC
CASSLAGGGEQFF
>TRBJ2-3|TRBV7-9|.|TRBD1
TGTGCCAGCAGCTTAGGGACAGGACAGCGCACAGATACGCAGTATTTC
CASSLGTGQRTDTQYF
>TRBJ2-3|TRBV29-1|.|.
TGCAGCGTTGGGCAGGGAGGTACCGACCAGATAACGCAGTATTTT
CSVGQGGTDQITQYF
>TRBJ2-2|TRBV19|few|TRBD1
TGTGCCAGTAGTATAGAAGACAGGGGCGACACCGGGGAGCTGTTTTTT
CASSIEDRGDTGELFF
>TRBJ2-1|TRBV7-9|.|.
TGTGCCAGCAGCTTAGTTGCAGGATCCTACAATGAGCAGTTCTTC
CASSLVAGSYNEQFF
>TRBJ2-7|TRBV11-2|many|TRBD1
TGTGCCAGCAGCTCATCCCGGGACAGCCTACAGTACTTC
CASSSSRDSLQYF
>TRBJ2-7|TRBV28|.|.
TGTGCCAGCACCGTACCCCCCTACGAGCAGTACTTC
CASTVPPYEQYF
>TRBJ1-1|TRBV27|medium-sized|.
TGTGCCAGCAGGTATCTAGGGGAAACTGAAGCTTTCTTT
CASRYLGETEAFF
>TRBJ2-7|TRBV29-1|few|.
TGCAGCGTTGAAGATGCCAGGGGACACGAGCAGTACTTC
CSVEDARGHEQYF
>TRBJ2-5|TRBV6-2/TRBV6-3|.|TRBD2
TGTGCCAGCAGCCTCCGGGACTACCTCTCCCAAGAGACCCAGTACTTC
CASSLRDYLSQETQYF